The rows below give T cell receptor beta chains drawn from one sample of a study of glioma-infiltrating T cells. TCRdb processed the multiplex PCR reads anew with MiXCR; each CDR3 protein has one entry. The repertoire includes a few hundred thousand distinct CDR3 sequences, around 38% of them detected once, and 9.5% to 15% sits in the top ten. The source material was glioma tissue, nonneoplastic brain tissue, or PBMCs (not recorded which). The source of these receptors is a human donor with low-grade glioma or glioblastoma, undergoing nonglioma brain surgery, or in good health (not recorded which). Both conserved end residues are part of each CDR3. The order of the fields is clone size, V gene, D gene, J gene, CDR3 DNA, CDR3 protein. A D gene is named only where the DNA matches it firmly. Size tells how often a clone was seen (once, few, many) or the class of an expanded clone, and some rows leave it out.

.	TRBV2	.	TRBJ1-5	TGTGCCAGCGAAGCAGTTCGTGATCAGCCCCAGCATTTT	CASEAVRDQPQHF
.	TRBV19	TRBD2	TRBJ2-1	TGTGCCAGTAGGATTGGGACTAGCGGGTGGATGGATCGTAATGAGCAGTTCTTC	CASRIGTSGWMDRNEQFF
.	TRBV19	.	TRBJ2-1	TGTGCCAGTAGGTTGGGGGGGGGCAGCTACAATGAGCAGTTCTTC	CASRLGGGSYNEQFF
.	TRBV19	.	TRBJ1-5	TGTGCCAGCACCTTCCCATATAGCAATCAGCCCCAGCATTTT	CASTFPYSNQPQHF
.	TRBV4-1	.	TRBJ1-4	TGCGCCAGCAGCCAAGGGCTGCGCGAAAAACTGTTTTTT	CASSQGLREKLFF
few	TRBV4-3	TRBD1	TRBJ2-7	TGCGCCAGCAGCCCAAGAATGGGACAGGGATACGAGCAGTACTTC	CASSPRMGQGYEQYF
.	TRBV6-6	.	TRBJ2-5	TGTGCCAGCAGTTACTGGACAGTCCTCCAAGAGACCCAGTACTTC	CASSYWTVLQETQYF
.	TRBV20-1	TRBD2	TRBJ2-1	TGCAGTGCTAGGTCTCTCGGAGCGGGCGGGCGGGAGACCCAGTTCTTC	CSARSLGAGGRETQFF
few	TRBV4-1	TRBD1	TRBJ1-2	TGCGCCAGCAGCCAAACAGGGGACATTAACTATGGCTACACCTTC	CASSQTGDINYGYTF
few	TRBV7-6	TRBD1	TRBJ2-2	TGTGCCAGCAGCCGACAGGGCGACACCGGGGAGCTGTTTTTT	CASSRQGDTGELFF
.	TRBV2	TRBD2	TRBJ2-2	TGTGCCAGCAGCGAACAGCCGGGACTACTTACCGGGGAGCCGTTTTTT	CASSEQPGLLTGEPFF
once	TRBV20-1	.	TRBJ2-1	TGCAGTGTGGACACACTGAGCTCCTACAATGAGCAGTTCTTC	CSVDTLSSYNEQFF